A single sample is the source of the 11 T cell receptor beta chains below, sequenced in a study of OX40 agonist ivuxolimab in advanced cancers. Sequencing used immunoSEQ multiplex PCR; TCRdb keeps in-frame clones, though not all of them. This sample has approximately 98,000 clones, with more than 80% found just once. The sequencing here drew on CD4+ or CD8+ T cells sorted from blood, taken in a trial of the OX40 agonist ivuxolimab. The receptors were sampled from an adult with an advanced solid tumor such as melanoma, head and neck, liver or kidney cancer.

This chain joins TRBV6-5 and TRBJ1-1; a possible D gene is TRBD1 (6 bases). V was shortened by 7 bases and J by 5 bases, with 17 bases between the two germline ends. Per the germline V gene, CDR1 is MNHEY and CDR2 is SVGAGI. The length of the CDR3 is 14 residues. The CDR3 loop reads CASTHTGYGTEAFF. In DNA, the CDR3 is TGTGCCAGCACCCATACAGGGTATGGAACTGAAGCTTTCTTT.

The gene calls are TRBV6-5 and TRBJ1-2, with TRBD1 matching over 9 bases. The CDR3 has 16 residues. The germline CDR1 and CDR2 sequences are MNHEY and SVGAGI. V gave up 1 base and J gave up 2 bases; unmatched junction bases: 5. The CDR3 region is CASSYYRDRVNYGYTF. For the CDR3, the DNA is TGTGCCAGCAGTTACTACCGGGACAGGGTCAACTATGGCTACACCTTC.

The chain joins TRBV5-1 to TRBJ2-7, with 10 bases aligning to TRBD2. The junction had 3 bases not matched to a gene; V was cut back by 0 bases and J by 3 bases. CDR3 length: 15 amino acids. The germline gives CDR1 SGHRS, CDR2 YFSETQ. DNA of the CDR3: TGCGCCAGCAGCTTGGTGGTAGCGGGGGGCTACGAGCAGTACTTC. Translating gives CASSLVVAGGYEQYF.

The J gene is TRBJ1-3, the V gene TRBV4-3; D not resolved. The CDR3 spans 15 residues. V gave up 1 base and J gave up 0 bases, with 7 bases separating them. In germline, CDR1 is LGHNA, CDR2 YSLEER. CDR3 sequence (DNA): TGCGCCAGCAGCCAAGGTCCCTACTCTGGAAACACCATATATTTT. Translating gives CASSQGPYSGNTIYF.

CDR3 bases: TGTGCCAGCAGTGAAGCGGGGGGAGGGAAAGGCTACGAGCAGTACTTC. This codes for CASSEAGGGKGYEQYF. V usage is TRBV6-1 and J usage is TRBJ2-7; the match to TRBD2 covers 7 bases. Germline loops: CDR1 MNHNS, CDR2 SASEGT. The V and J ends lost 0 bases and 3 bases, in that order; junction bases with no gene match: 8. The CDR3 extends over 16 amino acids.

The rearrangement links TRBV23-1 to TRBJ2-3, with D perhaps TRBD1 (6 bases). Being an ORF, TRBV23-1 has a function that is uncertain. Between the trimmed V and J ends, which lost 3 bases and 1 base, there was a span of 17 bases. CDR3 size: 17 residues. Written as DNA, the CDR3 is TGCGCCAGCAGTCACCCCGGGTCGAGGACAGGCACAGATACGCAGTATTTT. This gives the protein CASSHPGSRTGTDTQYF.

CDR3: CASSFMPIVGSGPPGDTQYF. The CDR3 DNA follows: TGTGCCAGCAGCTTTATGCCCATCGTTGGTAGCGGTCCTCCGGGCGATACGCAGTATTTT. The gene calls are TRBV7-7 and TRBJ2-3; possible D gene TRBD2, 6 bases. This CDR3 region has 20 residues. Germline V gene data show CDR1 as SSHAT and CDR2 as FNYEAQ (reference sequence). The V end lost 3 bases, the J end lost 6 bases, and 31 bases lay between the germline ends.

The J gene is TRBJ1-4, the V gene TRBV19; D may be TRBD1 (5 bases). The CDR3 extends over 15 amino acids. V lost 5 bases and J 0 bases, leaving 10 bases between the germline ends. Germline V CDR1 and CDR2: LNHDA, SQIVND (reference sequence). The CDR3 DNA follows: TGTGCCAGTAGTTCCTGGACATCAACTAATGAAAAACTGTTTTTT. Its translation is CASSSWTSTNEKLFF.

The chain links TRBV10-3 to TRBJ2-4; D uncertain. The V and J ends lost 0 bases and 8 bases respectively, with 8 bases between them. The V gene's germline CDR1 is ENHRY and CDR2 SYGVKD. The CDR3 is made up of 13 amino acids. Here the CDR3 reads CAISESGSYIQYF. The CDR3 nucleotides are TGTGCCATCAGTGAGTCAGGCTCTTACATTCAGTACTTC.

This sequence joins TRBV15 and TRBJ2-7; TRBD1 matches at 11 bases. The CDR3 is 15 amino acids. V dropped 4 bases and J dropped 2; count of bases not matched to a gene: 4. Germline CDR1 LNHNV, CDR2 YYDKDF (reference sequence). The CDR3 is CATSIGTGGPYEQYF. The CDR3 region has the DNA TGTGCCACCAGCATAGGGACAGGGGGTCCCTACGAGCAGTACTTC.

This clone was seen a few times. The chain uses TRBV4-1 and TRBJ1-2, with unresolved D. The V and J ends lost 0 bases and 4 bases respectively, with 9 bases between them. The CDR3 contains 14 residues. Germline lookup yields CDR1 MGHRA and CDR2 YSYEKL. The DNA of the CDR3 is TGCGCCAGCAGCCAAGATGGGTCTTTCTATGGCTACACCTTC. It yields the protein CASSQDGSFYGYTF.